The clone carrying this TCR beta chain was detected ten times or more. What it binds is unknown. The CDR3 has 12 amino acids. CDR1 is MNHNS and CDR2 is SASEGT in the germline V gene. V was shortened by 8 bases and J by 0 bases, with 7 bases between the two germline ends. These data come from a study of CD8+CD57+ T cells in acquired aplastic anemia. Findings and caveats of the study: No significant patient-versus-control difference appeared in CD8+ Simpson's diversity. Patients and controls turned out to have twenty-nine CD8+ CDR3 sequences in common.

TCR beta VDJ combinations and CDR3 sequences were profiled from genomic DNA. One entry per CDR3 protein, called by TCRdb with MiXCR from the reads. The table lists about 220,000 distinct CDR3 sequences, approximately 35% of them singletons, with 0.95% to 1.3% in the top ten. V gene TRBV6-1 combines with J gene TRBJ1-2; no reliable D call. Sequencing was carried out using sorted CD4+, CD8+, or CD8+CD57+ T cells (not recorded which) from PBMCs. This clonotype originated in a human donor in good health, serving as a control. The CDR3 bases are TGTGCCAGCGGGAGACCTAACTATGGCTACACCTTC. It specifies CASGRPNYGYTF.